The 2 T cell receptor beta chains below all came from one sample that was sequenced in a study of graft-versus-host responses after intestinal transplantation. These receptors' targets are unknown. This table comes from immunoSEQ multiplex PCR, and its TCRdb copy is limited to in-frame clones, with some not included. The sample shows tens of thousands of clones, roughly 93% of them seen only once. Source: unstimulated CD4+ T cells sorted from spleen or lymph node cells, taken before transplant. Source of these receptors: a human donor who was the organ donor for an intestinal transplant.

This chain connects TRBV6-1 to TRBJ1-5, with D perhaps matching TRBD1 (5 bases). The V gene lost 1 base and the J gene lost 5 bases, with 12 bases spanning the gap. Germline-derived CDR1 and CDR2 are MNHNS and SASEGT. The CDR3 is 15 amino acids. CDR3 loop: CASSEGYGGDQPQHF. As DNA, the CDR3 is TGTGCCAGCAGTGAAGGTTATGGGGGTGATCAGCCCCAGCATTTT.

This clone was detected once. V and J are TRBV6-5 and TRBJ1-6; 7 bases fit TRBD1. Germline CDR1 is MNHEY and CDR2 is SVGAGI. The CDR3 length is 15 residues. J gave up 7 bases and V 4 bases, and 7 bases lay outside the gene matches. The CDR3: CASSSRGAGNSPLHF. For the CDR3, the DNA is TGTGCCAGCAGTTCCAGGGGGGCAGGGAATTCACCCCTCCACTTT.